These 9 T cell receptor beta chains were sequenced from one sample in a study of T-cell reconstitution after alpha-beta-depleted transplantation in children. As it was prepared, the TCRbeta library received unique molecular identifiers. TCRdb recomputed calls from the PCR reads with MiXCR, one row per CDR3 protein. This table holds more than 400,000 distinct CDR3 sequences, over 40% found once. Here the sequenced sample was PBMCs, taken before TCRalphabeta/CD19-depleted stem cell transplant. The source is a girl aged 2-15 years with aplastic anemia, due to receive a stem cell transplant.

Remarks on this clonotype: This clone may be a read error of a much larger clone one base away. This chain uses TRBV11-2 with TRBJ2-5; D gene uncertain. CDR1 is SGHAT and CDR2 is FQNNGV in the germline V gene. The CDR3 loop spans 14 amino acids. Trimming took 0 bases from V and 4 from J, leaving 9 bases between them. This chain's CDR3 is CASSLEPARETQYF. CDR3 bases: TGTGCCAGCAGCTTAGAGCCAGCCCGAGAGACCCAGTACTTC.

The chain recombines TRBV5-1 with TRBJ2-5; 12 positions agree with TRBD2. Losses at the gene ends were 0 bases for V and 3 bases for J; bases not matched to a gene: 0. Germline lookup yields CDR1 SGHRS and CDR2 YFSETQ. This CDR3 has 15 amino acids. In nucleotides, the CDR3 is TGCGCCAGCAGCTTGGCTAGCGGGAGGGAAGAGACCCAGTACTTC. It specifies CASSLASGREETQYF.

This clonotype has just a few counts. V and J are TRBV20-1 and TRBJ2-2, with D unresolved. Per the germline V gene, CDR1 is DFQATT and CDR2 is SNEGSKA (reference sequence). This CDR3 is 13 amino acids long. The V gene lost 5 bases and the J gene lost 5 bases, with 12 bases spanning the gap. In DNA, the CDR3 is TGCAGTGCTGTGTGGGATTTTACCGGGGAGCTGTTTTTT. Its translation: CSAVWDFTGELFF.

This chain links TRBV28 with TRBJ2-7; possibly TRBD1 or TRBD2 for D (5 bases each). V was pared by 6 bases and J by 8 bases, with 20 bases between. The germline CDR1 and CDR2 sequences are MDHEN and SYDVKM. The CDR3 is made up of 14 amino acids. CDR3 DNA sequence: TGTGCCAGCAGAACTAGACAGACTTTCTCCAAGCAGTACTTC. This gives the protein CASRTRQTFSKQYF.

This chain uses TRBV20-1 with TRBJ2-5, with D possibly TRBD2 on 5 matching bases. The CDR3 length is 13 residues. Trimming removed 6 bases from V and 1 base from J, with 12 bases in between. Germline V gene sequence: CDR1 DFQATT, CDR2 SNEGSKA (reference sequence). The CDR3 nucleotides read TGCAGTGCGCCGGACTGGATCCAAGAGACCCAGTACTTC. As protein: CSAPDWIQETQYF.

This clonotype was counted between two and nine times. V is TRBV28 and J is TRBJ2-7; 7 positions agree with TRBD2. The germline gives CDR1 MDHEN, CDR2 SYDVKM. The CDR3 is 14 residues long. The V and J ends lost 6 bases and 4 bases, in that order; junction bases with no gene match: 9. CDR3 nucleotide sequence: TGTGCCAGCAGGGACTCGGGGGGTCCTTACGAGCAGTACTTC. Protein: CASRDSGGPYEQYF.

The CDR3: CASSEVETQYF. The CDR3 DNA reads as TGTGCCAGCAGTGAAGTGGAGACCCAGTACTTC. V is TRBV6-1 and J is TRBJ2-5; D call uncertain. V lost 1 base, J lost 5 bases, and 2 bases lay in between. CDR1 is MNHNS and CDR2 is SASEGT in the germline V gene. This CDR3 comprises 11 residues.

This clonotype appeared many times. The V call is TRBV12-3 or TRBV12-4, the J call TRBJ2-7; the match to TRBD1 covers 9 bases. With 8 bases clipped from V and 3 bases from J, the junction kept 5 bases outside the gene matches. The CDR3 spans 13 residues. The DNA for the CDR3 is TGTGCCAGCCGGGACAGGGACATCTACGAGCAGTACTTC. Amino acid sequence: CASRDRDIYEQYF.

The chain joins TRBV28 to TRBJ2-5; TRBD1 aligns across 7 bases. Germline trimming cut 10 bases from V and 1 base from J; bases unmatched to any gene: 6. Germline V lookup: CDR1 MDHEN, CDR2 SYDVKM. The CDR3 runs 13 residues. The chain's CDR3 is CATQGQLQETQYF. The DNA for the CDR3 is TGTGCCACCCAGGGACAGCTCCAAGAGACCCAGTACTTC.